What follows are 31 T cell receptor beta chains derived from one specimen sequenced in a study of T cell clones after liver transplantation (dated by TCRdb to between 2018 and 2021). The sample's time point label, decoded: pre-transplant. The library was generated by the immunoSEQ multiplex PCR assay. In its TCRdb copy, this immuneACCESS table keeps in-frame sequences only and misses some clones. Where compared with another copy, unresolved V genes explain less than half of these, and the others have no known cause. This sample is represented by 70,000 to 85,000 clones; about 80% of them were singletons. Approximately 0.55% of the sample rests with the top ten. Sequencing was performed on CD4+ T cells from blood, taken before liver transplant. The receptors stem from a human donor who received a liver transplant.

The CDR3 sequence is CASRKGQLDYEQYF. The CDR3 DNA follows: TGTGCCAGTAGAAAGGGCCAGTTAGACTACGAGCAGTACTTC. J is TRBJ2-7 and V is TRBV19; D gene ambiguous. The CDR3 loop spans 14 amino acids. Trimming removed 6 bases from V and 3 bases from J, with 15 bases in between. The germline V gene has CDR1 LNHDA and CDR2 SQIVND (reference sequence).

The rearrangement joins TRBV4-1 to TRBJ2-7; 9 nucleotides line up with TRBD1. The CDR3 is 15 residues long. Germline V gene sequence: CDR1 MGHRA, CDR2 YSYEKL. V shed 3 bases, J shed 3 bases, and the junction held 6 bases outside the gene matches. This CDR3 reads CASSQPGQGNYEQYF. CDR3 DNA: TGCGCCAGCAGCCAGCCGGGACAGGGAAACTACGAGCAGTACTTC.

The V and J genes are TRBV18 and TRBJ1-2; D ambiguous. CDR1 is KGHSH, CDR2 LQKENI, per germline. The V end lost 3 bases, the J end lost 4 bases, and 12 bases lay between the germline ends. This CDR3 has 14 residues. CDR3 coding DNA: TGTGCCAGCTCACCCGAGGGTCGGGGCTATGGCTACACCTTC. Residues: CASSPEGRGYGYTF.

CDR3 sequence: CASSLGSTSGSSYNEQFF. The CDR3 region has the DNA TGTGCCAGCAGCTTAGGTAGCACTAGCGGGAGCTCCTACAATGAGCAGTTCTTC. This chain links TRBV11-3 with TRBJ2-1, with 11 nucleotides matching TRBD2. This CDR3 has 18 amino acids. V gave up 1 base and J gave up 0 bases; unmatched junction bases: 5. The germline V gene encodes CDR1 SGHNT and CDR2 YENEEA. Full variable domain (missing parts from reference TRBV11-3 and TRBJ2-1): EAGVVQSPRYKIIEKKQPVAFWCNPISGHNTLYWYLQNLGQGPELLIRYENEEAVDDSQLPKDRFSAERLKGVDSTLKIQPAELGDSAVYLCASSLGSTSGSSYNEQFFGPGTRLTVL.

This clone has more than one count but fewer than ten. This rearrangement joins TRBV28 to TRBJ2-2, with 7 bases identical to TRBD1. The CDR3 covers 18 residues. The ends lost 8 bases at V and 0 bases at J; junction bases unmatched: 15. Germline CDR1 is MDHEN and CDR2 is SYDVKM. CDR3 region: CASYLSGTAAANTGELFF. The DNA of the CDR3 is TGTGCCAGCTATCTTTCCGGGACAGCGGCAGCGAACACCGGGGAGCTGTTTTTT. The full variable domain, completed using reference TRBV28 and TRBJ2-2, is DVKVTQSSRYLVKRTGEKVFLECVQDMDHENMFWYRQDPGLGLRLIYFSYDVKMKEKGDIPEGYSVSREKKERFSLILESASTNQTSMYLCASYLSGTAAANTGELFFGEGSRLTVL.

V gene TRBV7-9 combines with J gene TRBJ2-6; D possibly corresponds to TRBD2 (6 bases). CDR1 is SEHNR and CDR2 is FQNEAQ in the germline V gene (reference sequence). The CDR3 has 14 amino acids. Trimming took off 4 bases at V and 4 bases at J, with 8 bases between the two ends. The CDR3 is CASSSRGGANVLTF. In nucleotides, the CDR3 is TGTGCCAGCAGCTCCCGGGGGGGGGCCAACGTCCTGACTTTC. Full variable domain (outside the CDR3, taken from reference TRBV7-9 and TRBJ2-6): DTGVSQNPRHKITKRGQNVTFRCDPISEHNRLYWYRQTLGQGPEFLTYFQNEAQLEKSRLLSDRFSAERPKGSFSTLEIQRTEQGDSAMYLCASSSRGGANVLTFGAGSRLTVL.

The chain links TRBV18 to TRBJ2-7; TRBD2 aligns across 12 bases. CDR3 size: 20 residues. CDR1 KGHSH and CDR2 LQKENI come from the germline V gene. Trimming cost V 3 bases and J 0 bases; bases outside gene matches: 15. The CDR3 spells CASSPRRKETSGSSSYEQYF. Here the CDR3 DNA reads TGTGCCAGCTCACCGCGCCGCAAAGAGACTAGCGGGAGCAGCTCCTACGAGCAGTACTTC.

The chain couples TRBV20-1 to TRBJ1-2; no clear D gene. Trimming removed 4 bases from V and 10 bases from J, with 10 bases in between. CDR1 DFQATT and CDR2 SNEGSKA come from the germline V gene (reference sequence). The CDR3 sequence is 10 residues long. CDR3 in DNA: TGCAGTGCTACCGGGAACCTCTACACCTTC. Protein sequence: CSATGNLYTF.

The chain is built from TRBV29-1 and TRBJ2-7; 9 bases agree with TRBD1. V shed 4 bases and J 3 bases; nucleotides not matched to a gene: 1. The V gene's germline CDR1 is SQVTM and CDR2 ANQGSEA. There are 12 residues in the CDR3. The CDR3 protein is CSVVTGGYEQYF. Here the CDR3 DNA reads TGCAGCGTTGTGACAGGGGGCTACGAGCAGTACTTC.

The rearrangement links TRBV2 to TRBJ2-7; 7 positions agree with TRBD2. Germline-derived CDR1 and CDR2 are SNHLY and FYNNEI. The CDR3 is 16 residues long. Unmatched junction bases numbered 16, after V lost 6 bases and J lost 5 bases. The CDR3 is CASSGRRREILHEQYF. In DNA, the CDR3 is TGTGCCAGCAGCGGACGCCGGCGGGAGATTCTCCACGAGCAGTACTTC.

This chain uses TRBV5-1 with TRBJ2-1, with 7 bases fitting TRBD2. Per the germline V gene, CDR1 is SGHRS and CDR2 is YFSETQ. After removal of 1 base from V and 6 bases from J, the junction contained 4 bases not matched to a gene. The CDR3 spans 14 residues. CDR3 coding DNA: TGCGCCAGCAGCTTGATGGCTAGCGGCAATGAGCAGTTCTTC. It yields the protein CASSLMASGNEQFF.

The chain is built from TRBV18 and TRBJ1-1; D is unclear. Germline V lookup: CDR1 KGHSH, CDR2 LQKENI. The CDR3 loop spans 15 amino acids. Trimming pared 6 bases from V and 0 bases from J, leaving 14 bases between. The CDR3 bases are TGTGCCAGCTCCCCCGGGTCCCCCATGAACACTGAAGCTTTCTTT. Residues: CASSPGSPMNTEAFF.

The chain combines TRBV7-9 with TRBJ2-3; 13 bases map to TRBD2. The CDR3 consists of 19 residues. After removal of 1 base from V and 2 bases from J, the junction contained 9 bases not matched to a gene. Germline V lookup: CDR1 SEHNR, CDR2 FQNEAQ (reference sequence). The CDR3 sequence is CASSLDRGLAGVITDTQYF. The CDR3 DNA reads TGTGCCAGCAGCTTAGATCGCGGACTAGCGGGAGTCATCACAGATACGCAGTATTTT.

The rearrangement joins TRBV4-1 to TRBJ1-5; D unresolved. Germline lookup yields CDR1 MGHRA and CDR2 YSYEKL. The CDR3 sequence is 14 residues long. Trimming removed 1 base at V and 4 bases at J, with 8 bases between. CDR3 nucleotide sequence: TGCGCCAGCAGCCAAGTCCTCCCAAATCAGCCCCAGCATTTT. As protein: CASSQVLPNQPQHF.

This clone has a single count. The rearrangement joins TRBV2 to TRBJ1-1; 9 nucleotides agree with TRBD1. Unmatched junction bases numbered 6, after V lost 6 bases and J lost 4 bases. CDR3 length: 14 amino acids. Germline V gene sequence: CDR1 SNHLY, CDR2 FYNNEI. The CDR3 DNA follows: TGTGCCAGCAGCCGGGACAGGGTAGGCACTGAAGCTTTCTTT. Protein: CASSRDRVGTEAFF.

This clone was observed a few times. This chain links TRBV20-1 with TRBJ2-3; maybe TRBD1 (5 bases). This CDR3 contains 11 residues. Germline assignment: CDR1 DFQATT and CDR2 SNEGSKA (reference sequence). The CDR3 DNA sequence: TGCAGCGCCAACAGGCCAGATACGCAGTATTTT. Translation gives CSANRPDTQYF.

This chain joins TRBV5-4 and TRBJ1-2; D not certain. Germline values: CDR1 SGHNT, CDR2 YYREEE (reference sequence). Between the trimmed V and J ends, which lost 0 bases and 0 bases, there was a span of 12 bases. The CDR3 extends over 16 amino acids. CDR3 residues: CASSLDTFPANYGYTF. In DNA form, the CDR3 reads TGTGCCAGCAGCTTGGACACATTCCCAGCTAACTATGGCTACACCTTC.

The chain uses TRBV29-1 and TRBJ1-4; the D gene is possibly TRBD1 (6 bases). The CDR3 has 14 amino acids. The germline CDR1 and CDR2 sequences are SQVTM and ANQGSEA. The ends were cut back, 6 bases at V and 3 bases at J, with 14 bases in the middle. In DNA, the CDR3 is TGCAGCGTCGCCACGGGGGGCTCTAATGAAAAACTGTTTTTT. This gives the protein CSVATGGSNEKLFF.

This chain uses TRBV6-6 with TRBJ2-1, with D unresolved. Trimming took 6 bases from V and 8 from J, leaving 14 bases between them. The germline V gene encodes CDR1 MNHNY and CDR2 SVGAGI (reference sequence). The CDR3 loop spans 13 amino acids. Written as DNA, the CDR3 is TGTGCCAGCAGGCGAGGAGACGTCTATGAGCAGTTCTTC. This sequence encodes CASRRGDVYEQFF.

The V call is TRBV5-1, the J call TRBJ1-6, with TRBD1 matching over 11 bases. Per the germline V gene, CDR1 is SGHRS and CDR2 is YFSETQ. J was trimmed by 3 bases and V by 4 bases; bases with no gene match: 9. There are 18 residues in the CDR3. CDR3 in amino acids: CASSLGTGGPNYNSPLHF. In DNA, the CDR3 is TGCGCCAGCAGCCTAGGGACAGGGGGACCTAACTATAATTCACCCCTCCACTTT.

The CDR3 loop reads CASSLRLAGISTDTQYF. In nucleotides, the CDR3 is TGTGCCAGCAGCTTACGCCTAGCGGGGATTAGCACAGATACGCAGTATTTT. The chain recombines TRBV7-2 with TRBJ2-3; 9 bases align to TRBD2. Germline CDR1 and CDR2: SGHTA and FQGNSA. There are 17 residues in the CDR3. The J segment lost 0 bases and the V segment lost 2 bases, leaving 6 bases of the junction unmatched.

CDR3: CASTRGQGDQPQHF. The CDR3 DNA reads TGTGCCAGCACCAGGGGACAGGGGGATCAGCCCCAGCATTTT. The V and J genes are TRBV6-1 and TRBJ1-5; 11 bases agree with TRBD1. Per germline, CDR1 MNHNS and CDR2 SASEGT. With 7 bases clipped from V and 5 bases from J, the junction kept 4 bases outside the gene matches. This CDR3 spans 14 amino acids.

This clone was seen only a few times. The chain combines TRBV5-8 with TRBJ2-5; D gene unclear. Per the germline V gene, CDR1 is SGHTS and CDR2 is YDEGEE. The V end was cut by 4 bases, the J end by 5 bases, with 6 bases between. This CDR3 contains 11 residues. The CDR3: CASSRRETQYF. CDR3 coding DNA: TGTGCCAGCAGCCGGCGGGAGACCCAGTACTTC.

This clone has just a few counts. The V gene is TRBV28, the J gene TRBJ2-7, with D tentatively TRBD1 (6 bases). The germline V gene encodes CDR1 MDHEN and CDR2 SYDVKM. The CDR3 spans 13 residues. Trimming stripped 7 bases from V and 2 bases from J, with 12 bases between. The CDR3 DNA is TGTGCCAGCACTCCGACAGGCCCCTACGAGCAGTACTTC. It yields the protein CASTPTGPYEQYF.

The V gene is TRBV5-4, the J gene TRBJ2-3, with D tentatively TRBD2 (5 bases). Germline lookup yields CDR1 SGHNT and CDR2 YYREEE (reference sequence). Between the trimmed V and J ends, which lost 2 bases and 3 bases, there was a span of 10 bases. This CDR3 contains 14 residues. The CDR3, as DNA: TGTGCCAGCAGCTTTACGGGAACGACAGATACGCAGTATTTT. Amino acids: CASSFTGTTDTQYF.

This clone was counted between two and nine times. J is TRBJ1-2 and V is TRBV2; tentatively, D is TRBD1 (5 bases). CDR1 is SNHLY, CDR2 FYNNEI, per germline. The V gene lost 6 bases and the J gene lost 7 bases, with 12 bases spanning the gap. The CDR3 contains 12 residues. This chain's CDR3 is CASSREYGGYTF. The CDR3 coding sequence is TGTGCCAGCAGCAGGGAGTATGGTGGCTACACCTTC.

The chain couples TRBV27 to TRBJ2-7, with 13 nucleotides matching TRBD2. The CDR3 spans 16 residues. CDR1 and CDR2 (germline): MNHEY, SMNVEV (reference sequence). With 5 bases clipped from V and 7 bases from J, the junction kept 11 bases outside the gene matches. CDR3 sequence: CASSIRTSGGPGEQYF. CDR3 DNA sequence: TGTGCCAGCAGTATAAGGACTAGCGGGGGCCCGGGGGAGCAGTACTTC.

V is TRBV28 and J is TRBJ2-7; 11 bases are a match to TRBD2. This CDR3 contains 16 residues. Germline V gene data show CDR1 as MDHEN and CDR2 as SYDVKM. Losses at the gene ends were 6 bases for V and 4 bases for J; bases not matched to a gene: 11. The CDR3 coding sequence is TGTGCCAGCAGCCCGGGAAGTAGCGGGAGGGGGTACGAGCAGTACTTC. This encodes CASSPGSSGRGYEQYF.

This rearrangement joins TRBV27 to TRBJ2-7, with TRBD2 identical over 9 bases. CDR1 and CDR2 from the germline V gene are MNHEY and SMNVEV (reference sequence). CDR3 length: 14 amino acids. With 6 bases clipped from V and 2 bases from J, the junction kept 5 bases outside the gene matches. This CDR3 reads CASRWTSVPYEQYF. The CDR3 DNA reads as TGTGCCAGCAGATGGACTAGCGTGCCCTACGAGCAGTACTTC.

The V gene is TRBV5-1, the J gene TRBJ2-1, with 7 positions matching TRBD2. Germline CDR1 SGHRS, CDR2 YFSETQ. The CDR3 covers 15 residues. V was clipped by 6 bases and J by 3 bases; unmatched bases: 9. The CDR3 coding sequence is TGCGCCAGCACCGGTGAAGCGGGGATCTACAATGAGCAGTTCTTC. Translating gives CASTGEAGIYNEQFF.

V gene TRBV7-9 combines with J gene TRBJ1-4, with a weak D call TRBD1 (5 bases). V lost 5 bases to trimming and J lost 2 bases, with 12 bases between them. The germline CDR1 and CDR2 sequences are SEHNR and FQNEAQ (reference sequence). This CDR3 is built from 15 residues. The CDR3 sequence is CASSRRVTTNEKLFF. For the CDR3, the DNA is TGTGCCAGCAGCCGCAGGGTTACGACTAATGAAAAACTGTTTTTT.